This T cell receptor beta chain was captured by sequencing in a study of T cell responses to AZD1222 COVID-19 vaccine. Looked up from germline, CDR1 is SGHRS and CDR2 is YFSETQ. The CDR3 sequence is 15 residues long. Deletions cut 1 base from V and 5 bases from J, with 12 bases between. Study results and caveats: Donors were largely white British and mainly female; clonal diversity was possibly underestimated. All repertoire sampling was performed exclusively after the peak T cell response.

As concerns this clone: Its antigen is currently unknown.

Libraries were prepared by immunoSEQ multiplex PCR; TCRdb keeps only in-frame clonotypes and omits some of them. The sample has roughly 80,000 clones; about 83% are singletons. This rearrangement joins TRBV5-1 to TRBJ2-2, with D possibly matching TRBD2 (6 bases). The input for sequencing was peripheral blood, taken 28 days after the second AZD1222 dose. The sequence derives from an adult who received the AZD1222 COVID-19 vaccine. The chain's CDR3 is CASSLSSGGTGELFF. CDR3 sequence (DNA): TGCGCCAGCAGCTTGTCGTCCGGGGGTACCGGGGAGCTGTTTTTT.